This T cell receptor beta chain was observed in a study of blood T cell repertoires in COVID-19. Across the study: Donors in the United States, Italy and Spain gave samples during acute or convalescent COVID-19. Sources were T cells, B-cell-depleted T cells, or PBMCs; the material itself was cDNA or gDNA.

In the original processing: Amplifying reference gene primers gave estimates of nucleated cell counts. Assay: immunoSEQ multiplex PCR; the TCRdb copy retains only in-frame clones and omits some. That table is the source of V, J and clone size, and D and trimming were worked out from the DNA. The data contain fewer than 85,000 clones, around 80% of them singletons. From germline, CDR1 is MNHEY and CDR2 SVGEGT. The CDR3 consists of 13 residues. With 3 bases removed from V and 5 bases from J, the gap between germline ends came to 10 bases. The chain carries TRBV6-2 or TRBV6-3 and TRBJ2-5; D perhaps matches TRBD1 (6 bases). The source is a woman of 80 years or more with active or convalescent COVID-19. The sequenced sample was peripheral blood. The DNA of the CDR3 is TGTGCCAGCAGTTATTGGGGGCACGAGACCCAGTACTTC. Its translation is CASSYWGHETQYF.